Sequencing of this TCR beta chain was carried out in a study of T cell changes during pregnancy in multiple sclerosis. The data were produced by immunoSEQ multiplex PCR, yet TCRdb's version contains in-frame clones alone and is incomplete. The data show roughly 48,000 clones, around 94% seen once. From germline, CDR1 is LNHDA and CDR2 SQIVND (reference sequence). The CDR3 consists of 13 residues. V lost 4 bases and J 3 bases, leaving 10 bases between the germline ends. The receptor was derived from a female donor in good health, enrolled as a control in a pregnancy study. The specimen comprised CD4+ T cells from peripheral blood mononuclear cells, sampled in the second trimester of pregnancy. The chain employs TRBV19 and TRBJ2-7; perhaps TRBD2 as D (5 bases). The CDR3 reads CASSKGEDYEQYF. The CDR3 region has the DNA TGTGCCAGTAGTAAGGGAGAGGACTACGAGCAGTACTTC.